This TCR beta chain was recorded in a study of cytomegalovirus exposure and HLA in healthy donors. General study results and limits: When a later analysis compared HLA-associated TCR beta chains with equally common others, the HLA-associated chains turned out to be more clonally expanded and to have lower generation probabilities. TCR beta sequences reportedly predicted most subjects' HLA-A and HLA-B alleles accurately.

Note on this clone: Its antigen is not known.

The PCR made use of 60 Vbeta and 13 Jbeta primers. The method was immunoSEQ multiplex PCR; TCRdb's version includes in-frame clones alone and lacks a portion of them. There are approximately 160,000 clones in the sample; roughly 80% occur only once, and around 7.2% lies in the top ten. The source is a man younger than 45 in good health and CMV-seropositive. The sequencing input was PBMCs.

DNA for the CDR3: TGTGCCATCAGTGAGTCAGAGCGGGGCACTGAAGCTTTCTTT. Its protein is CAISESERGTEAFF. The genes are TRBV10-3 and TRBJ1-1; D ambiguous. Germline V CDR1 and CDR2: ENHRY, SYGVKD. V lost 0 bases and J lost 4, with 9 bases in between. The CDR3 sequence is 14 residues long.